These T cell receptor beta chains were read from a single sample in a study of T cell responses to AZD1222 COVID-19 vaccine. Here immunoSEQ multiplex PCR was the method, and the copy in TCRdb shows in-frame clones only, minus some. The table has about 130,000 clones, under 95% seen once. The specimen comprised peripheral blood, sampled 28 days after the second AZD1222 dose. These receptors all come from an adult who received the AZD1222 COVID-19 vaccine. CDR3s leave out the opening cysteine and the closing phenylalanine or tryptophan.

v_call: TRBV18
j_call: TRBJ1-3
cdr3_aa: ASSPESAGNTIY

v_call: TRBV2
j_call: TRBJ1-1
cdr3_aa: ASSIESEAF

v_call: TRBV2
j_call: TRBJ1-4
cdr3_aa: ASSVLYGAGEKLF

v_call: TRBV28
j_call: TRBJ2-7
cdr3_aa: ASSFQGSGTGRPYEQY

v_call: TRBV9
j_call: TRBJ1-6
cdr3_aa: ASSVVGTGYSPLH

v_call: TRBV11-1
j_call: TRBJ2-2
cdr3_aa: ASSFRTGANTGELF

v_call: TRBV3-1/TRBV3-2
j_call: TRBJ1-4
cdr3_aa: ASSVEYSSEKLF

v_call: TRBV28
j_call: TRBJ2-7
cdr3_aa: ASTTPGAGDTYEQY

v_call: TRBV30
j_call: TRBJ1-4
cdr3_aa: AWEQQGAREKLF

v_call: TRBV7-9
j_call: TRBJ2-7
cdr3_aa: ASSLLSAGGSEQY

v_call: TRBV28
j_call: TRBJ2-2
cdr3_aa: ASSPPGRATGELF

v_call: TRBV7-8
j_call: TRBJ1-4
cdr3_aa: ASSSNRGQIEKLF

v_call: TRBV15
j_call: TRBJ2-1
cdr3_aa: ATSSLAGVGNEQF

v_call: TRBV12-5
j_call: TRBJ2-2
cdr3_aa: ASGAGQGNTGELF

v_call: TRBV19
j_call: TRBJ1-5
cdr3_aa: ASSSDPSIGPQH

v_call: TRBV6-5
j_call: TRBJ2-1
cdr3_aa: ASPSPQGYNEQF

v_call: TRBV28
j_call: TRBJ2-2
cdr3_aa: ASRETSGKHGELF

v_call: TRBV12-1
j_call: TRBJ1-1
cdr3_aa: ASSVDSQNTEAF

v_call: TRBV4-1
j_call: TRBJ1-2
cdr3_aa: ASSPRQGDYGYT

v_call: TRBV7-9
j_call: TRBJ1-1
cdr3_aa: ASSLVFVGTEAF

v_call: TRBV28
j_call: TRBJ2-7
cdr3_aa: ASSFGLAGDYEQY

v_call: TRBV14
j_call: TRBJ2-1
cdr3_aa: ASSRGWQGHNEQF

v_call: TRBV2
j_call: TRBJ1-1
cdr3_aa: ASSEASGNTEAF

v_call: TRBV5-8
j_call: TRBJ1-2
cdr3_aa: ASSLEAPGRLGYT

v_call: TRBV6-5
j_call: TRBJ1-1
cdr3_aa: ASSYNREGEAF

v_call: TRBV28
j_call: TRBJ2-3
cdr3_aa: ASSPGLAGVEDTQY

v_call: TRBV6-5
j_call: TRBJ2-3
cdr3_aa: ASVRRDFPTDTQY

v_call: TRBV19
j_call: TRBJ1-5
cdr3_aa: ASSISQGFGQPQH

v_call: TRBV19
j_call: TRBJ1-1
cdr3_aa: ASTRGGNTEAF

v_call: TRBV5-1
j_call: TRBJ1-2
cdr3_aa: ASSLASGLSGYT

v_call: TRBV19
j_call: TRBJ2-1
cdr3_aa: ASSIAGGPGEQF

v_call: TRBV19
j_call: TRBJ2-2
cdr3_aa: ASSIKENTGELF

v_call: TRBV29-1
j_call: TRBJ2-5
cdr3_aa: SVGGPGRGETQY

v_call: TRBV7-7
j_call: TRBJ2-3
cdr3_aa: ASRVTGGTDTQY

v_call: TRBV6-6
j_call: TRBJ1-3
cdr3_aa: ASRTTQGPSGNTIY

v_call: TRBV3-1/TRBV3-2
j_call: TRBJ1-6
cdr3_aa: ASSPDGAGLGFSPLH

v_call: TRBV19
j_call: TRBJ1-6
cdr3_aa: ASRKGISSYNSPLH

v_call: TRBV3-1/TRBV3-2
j_call: TRBJ1-4
cdr3_aa: ASSQDWVRLF

v_call: TRBV13
j_call: TRBJ2-1
cdr3_aa: ASSPRVDSYNEQF

v_call: TRBV25-1
j_call: TRBJ2-5
cdr3_aa: ASSDPDSLTGETQY

v_call: TRBV12-3/TRBV12-4
j_call: TRBJ1-4
cdr3_aa: ASSFRGDEKLF

v_call: TRBV5-1
j_call: TRBJ2-7
cdr3_aa: ASSLETGSYEQY

v_call: TRBV29-1
j_call: TRBJ1-2
cdr3_aa: SVEGQGRNYGYT

v_call: TRBV10-3
j_call: TRBJ1-2
cdr3_aa: AIREGHPYGYT

v_call: TRBV3-1/TRBV3-2
j_call: TRBJ1-2
cdr3_aa: ASSPDNNNYGYT

v_call: TRBV3-1/TRBV3-2
j_call: TRBJ2-1
cdr3_aa: ASSGDSGREDSYNEQF

v_call: TRBV12-3/TRBV12-4
j_call: TRBJ1-2
cdr3_aa: ASNGGRGYGYT

v_call: TRBV14
j_call: TRBJ1-2
cdr3_aa: ASSPSNYGYT

v_call: TRBV19
j_call: TRBJ1-2
cdr3_aa: ASSIWGRYGYT

v_call: TRBV3-1/TRBV3-2
j_call: TRBJ1-1
cdr3_aa: ASSQDWSAAF

v_call: TRBV28
j_call: TRBJ1-1
cdr3_aa: ASRQGWTEAF

v_call: TRBV5-1
j_call: TRBJ2-1
cdr3_aa: ASSSGGTGNEQF

v_call: TRBV19
j_call: TRBJ1-2
cdr3_aa: ASAIGGGARGYT

v_call: TRBV27
j_call: TRBJ1-4
cdr3_aa: ASSLRTRQTTNEKLF

v_call: TRBV30
j_call: TRBJ2-5
cdr3_aa: AWSGNRETQY

v_call: TRBV18
j_call: TRBJ1-6
cdr3_aa: ASSLQRQGGRSPLH

v_call: TRBV6-5
j_call: TRBJ1-1
cdr3_aa: ASSWETPNTEAF

v_call: TRBV7-9
j_call: TRBJ1-1
cdr3_aa: ASSLRRDFL

v_call: TRBV7-6
j_call: TRBJ2-7
cdr3_aa: ASSLAGDSSYEQY